This record covers a single TCR beta chain. Only in-frame clones appear in the TCRdb table, and some are missing; sequencing was by immunoSEQ multiplex PCR. This table has 77,000 or so clones, about nine tenths appearing once. These data originate in a study of OX40 agonist ivuxolimab in advanced cancers. Study in general: All patients had ivuxolimab intravenously every 2 weeks at 0.01 to 10 mg/kg.

Any history of autoimmune disease or systemic immunosuppression disqualified patients. The TCR was taken from an adult with an advanced solid tumor such as melanoma, head and neck, liver or kidney cancer. The sample was CD4+ or CD8+ T cells sorted from blood, taken in a trial of the OX40 agonist ivuxolimab.

CDR3 residues: CASSVGPPRSSANTGELFF. DNA for the CDR3: TGTGCCAGCAGCGTAGGGCCCCCTAGGAGCAGCGCGAACACCGGGGAGCTGTTTTTT. The chain combines TRBV9 with TRBJ2-2; D unresolved. This CDR3 has 19 amino acids. Germline V gives CDR1 SGDLS, CDR2 YYNGEE. Trimming left V 0 bases short and J 0 bases short, with 18 bases between.